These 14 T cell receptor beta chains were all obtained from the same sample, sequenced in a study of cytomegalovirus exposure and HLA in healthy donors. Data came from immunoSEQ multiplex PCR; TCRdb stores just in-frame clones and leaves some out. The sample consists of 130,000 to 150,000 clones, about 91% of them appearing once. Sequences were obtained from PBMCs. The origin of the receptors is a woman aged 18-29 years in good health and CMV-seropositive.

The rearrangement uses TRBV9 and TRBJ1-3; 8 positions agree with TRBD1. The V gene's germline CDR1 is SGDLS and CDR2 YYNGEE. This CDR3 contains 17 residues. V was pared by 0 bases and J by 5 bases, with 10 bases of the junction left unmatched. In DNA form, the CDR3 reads TGTGCCAGCAGCGTAGAGGCAGGGGGCTTTACGAGAAACACCATATATTTT. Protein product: CASSVEAGGFTRNTIYF. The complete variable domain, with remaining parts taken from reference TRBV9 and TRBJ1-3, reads DSGVTQTPKHLITATGQRVTLRCSPRSGDLSVYWYQQSLDQGLQFLIQYYNGEERAKGNILERFSAQQFPDLHSELNLSSLELGDSALYFCASSVEAGGFTRNTIYFGEGSWLTVV.

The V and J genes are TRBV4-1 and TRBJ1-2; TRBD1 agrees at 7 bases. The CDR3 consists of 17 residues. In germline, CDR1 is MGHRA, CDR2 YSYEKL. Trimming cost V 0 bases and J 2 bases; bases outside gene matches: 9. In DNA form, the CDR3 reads TGCGCCAGCAGCCAAGATTTAGGGGGCGCCTGGAACTATGGCTACACCTTC. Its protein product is CASSQDLGGAWNYGYTF.

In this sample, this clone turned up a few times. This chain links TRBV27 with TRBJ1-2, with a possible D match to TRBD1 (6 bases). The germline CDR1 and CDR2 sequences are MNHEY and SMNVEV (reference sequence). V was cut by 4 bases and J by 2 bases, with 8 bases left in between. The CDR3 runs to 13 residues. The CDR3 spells CASSWTANYGYTF. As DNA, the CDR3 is TGTGCCAGCAGTTGGACAGCAAACTATGGCTACACCTTC.

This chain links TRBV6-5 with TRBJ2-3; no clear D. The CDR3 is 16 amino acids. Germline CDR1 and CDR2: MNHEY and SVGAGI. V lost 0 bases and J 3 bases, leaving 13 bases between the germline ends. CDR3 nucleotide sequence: TGTGCCAGCAGTTACTCGAGCGCCCTGAGGACAGATACGCAGTATTTT. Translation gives CASSYSSALRTDTQYF.

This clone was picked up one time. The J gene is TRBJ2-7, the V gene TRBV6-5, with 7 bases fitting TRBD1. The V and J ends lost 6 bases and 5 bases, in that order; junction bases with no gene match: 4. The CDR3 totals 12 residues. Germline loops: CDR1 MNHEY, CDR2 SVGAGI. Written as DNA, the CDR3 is TGTGCCAGCAGCCAGGGGGTTGACGAGCAGTACTTC. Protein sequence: CASSQGVDEQYF.

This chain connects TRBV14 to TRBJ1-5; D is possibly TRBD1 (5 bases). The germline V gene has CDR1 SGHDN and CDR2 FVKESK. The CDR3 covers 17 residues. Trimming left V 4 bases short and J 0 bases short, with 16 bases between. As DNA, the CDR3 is TGTGCCAGCAGCCCCACAGGTATATGGATTAGCAATCAGCCCCAGCATTTT. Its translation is CASSPTGIWISNQPQHF.

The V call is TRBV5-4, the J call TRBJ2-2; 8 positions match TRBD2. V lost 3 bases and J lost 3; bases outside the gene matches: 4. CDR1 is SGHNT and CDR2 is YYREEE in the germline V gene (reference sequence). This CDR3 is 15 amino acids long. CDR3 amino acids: CASSSGGGHTGELFF. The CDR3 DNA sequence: TGTGCCAGCAGCTCCGGCGGGGGGCACACCGGGGAGCTGTTTTTT. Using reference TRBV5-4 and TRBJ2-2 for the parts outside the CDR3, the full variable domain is ETGVTQSPTHLIKTRGQQVTLRCSSQSGHNTVSWYQQALGQGPQFIFQYYREEENGRGNFPPRFSGLQFPNYSSELNVNALELDDSALYLCASSSGGGHTGELFFGEGSRLTVL.

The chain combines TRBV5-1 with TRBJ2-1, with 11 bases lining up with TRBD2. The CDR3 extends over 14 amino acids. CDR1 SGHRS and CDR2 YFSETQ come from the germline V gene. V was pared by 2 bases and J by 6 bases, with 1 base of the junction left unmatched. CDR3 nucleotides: TGCGCCAGCAGCTTTAGCGGGGGGGGCAATGAGCAGTTCTTC. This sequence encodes CASSFSGGGNEQFF.

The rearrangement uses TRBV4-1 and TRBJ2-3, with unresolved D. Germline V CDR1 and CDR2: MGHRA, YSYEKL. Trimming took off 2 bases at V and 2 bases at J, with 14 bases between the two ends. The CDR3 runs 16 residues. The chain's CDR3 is CASSQLTTHITDTQYF. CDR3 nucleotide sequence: TGCGCCAGCAGCCAATTAACGACTCACATCACAGATACGCAGTATTTT.

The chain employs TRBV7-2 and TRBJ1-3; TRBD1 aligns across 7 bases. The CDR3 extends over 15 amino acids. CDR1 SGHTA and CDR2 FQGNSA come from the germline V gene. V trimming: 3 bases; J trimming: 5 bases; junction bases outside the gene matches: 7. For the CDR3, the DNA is TGTGCCAGCAGCTTTCGACAGGGAAGACGAAACACCATATATTTT. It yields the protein CASSFRQGRRNTIYF.

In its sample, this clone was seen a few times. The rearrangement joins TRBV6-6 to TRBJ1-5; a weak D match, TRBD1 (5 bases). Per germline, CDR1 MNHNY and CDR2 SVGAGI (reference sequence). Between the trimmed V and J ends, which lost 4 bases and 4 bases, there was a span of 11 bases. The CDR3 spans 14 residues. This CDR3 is CASSSQGWNQPQHF. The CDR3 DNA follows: TGTGCCAGCAGTTCCCAGGGATGGAATCAGCCCCAGCATTTT.

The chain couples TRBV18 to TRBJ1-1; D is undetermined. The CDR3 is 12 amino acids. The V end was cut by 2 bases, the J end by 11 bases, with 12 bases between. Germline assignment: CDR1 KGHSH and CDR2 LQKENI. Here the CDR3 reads CASSPSRTSAFF. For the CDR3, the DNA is TGTGCCAGCTCACCAAGTAGAACCTCGGCTTTCTTT.

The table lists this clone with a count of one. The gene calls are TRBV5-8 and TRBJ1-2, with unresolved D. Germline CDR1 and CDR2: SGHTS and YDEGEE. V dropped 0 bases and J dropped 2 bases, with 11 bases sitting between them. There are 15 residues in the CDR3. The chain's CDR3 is CASSLVSGYNYGYTF. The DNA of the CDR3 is TGTGCCAGCAGCTTGGTCTCGGGTTACAACTATGGCTACACCTTC.

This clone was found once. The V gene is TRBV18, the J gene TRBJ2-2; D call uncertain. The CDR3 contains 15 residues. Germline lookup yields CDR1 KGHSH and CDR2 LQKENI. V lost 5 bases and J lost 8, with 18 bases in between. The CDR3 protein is CASSAFEPSSGELFF. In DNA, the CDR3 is TGTGCCAGCTCAGCCTTCGAACCTAGTTCAGGGGAGCTGTTTTTT.